The following is a TCR beta chain sequence with its context. In the same sample, other DNA sequences code for this CDR3. In the source study's methods: How many nucleated cells were present was estimated from reference gene primer amplification. Using immunoSEQ multiplex PCR, the repertoire was profiled, and TCRdb retains in-frame clones only, with some absent. V and J calls plus clone size are reproduced from that table; the DNA served to infer D and trimming. The table records 110,000 to 150,000 clones, 65% to 90% of them present only once. The CDR3 sequence is 14 residues long. Germline V gene data show CDR1 as MGHRA and CDR2 as YSYEKL. Germline trimming cut 1 base from V and 7 bases from J; bases unmatched to any gene: 2. The data are from a study of blood T cell repertoires in COVID-19. Study context: Researchers got acute and convalescent COVID-19 samples from the United States, Italy and Spain.

Sequencing was done on a sample of peripheral blood. The rearrangement joins TRBV4-1 to TRBJ1-4, with 8 bases aligning to TRBD1. The receptor was derived from a man aged 55 to 70 with active or convalescent COVID-19. As DNA, the CDR3 is TGCGCCAGCAGCCAAGCAGGGGGCGGTGAAAAACTGTTTTTT. It is translated as CASSQAGGGEKLFF.